This T cell receptor beta chain was sequenced during a study of technical replicates of blood from a few donors. V was cut by 1 base and J by 0 bases, with 7 bases left in between. The CDR3 has 15 amino acids. Looked up from germline, CDR1 is SGDLS and CDR2 is YYNGEE. The table came from immunoSEQ multiplex PCR; TCRdb's copy has only in-frame clones and leaves some out. The table lists fewer than 100,000 clones, around 97% of them singletons, with roughly 0.3% in the top ten. This TCR derives from a human donor in good health. This chain connects TRBV9 to TRBJ2-2; the D is unclear. The sequenced sample was T cells isolated from PBMCs. CDR3 sequence reads: CASSVRSSNTGELFF. The CDR3 region has the DNA TGTGCCAGCAGCGTACGGAGTTCGAACACCGGGGAGCTGTTTTTT.